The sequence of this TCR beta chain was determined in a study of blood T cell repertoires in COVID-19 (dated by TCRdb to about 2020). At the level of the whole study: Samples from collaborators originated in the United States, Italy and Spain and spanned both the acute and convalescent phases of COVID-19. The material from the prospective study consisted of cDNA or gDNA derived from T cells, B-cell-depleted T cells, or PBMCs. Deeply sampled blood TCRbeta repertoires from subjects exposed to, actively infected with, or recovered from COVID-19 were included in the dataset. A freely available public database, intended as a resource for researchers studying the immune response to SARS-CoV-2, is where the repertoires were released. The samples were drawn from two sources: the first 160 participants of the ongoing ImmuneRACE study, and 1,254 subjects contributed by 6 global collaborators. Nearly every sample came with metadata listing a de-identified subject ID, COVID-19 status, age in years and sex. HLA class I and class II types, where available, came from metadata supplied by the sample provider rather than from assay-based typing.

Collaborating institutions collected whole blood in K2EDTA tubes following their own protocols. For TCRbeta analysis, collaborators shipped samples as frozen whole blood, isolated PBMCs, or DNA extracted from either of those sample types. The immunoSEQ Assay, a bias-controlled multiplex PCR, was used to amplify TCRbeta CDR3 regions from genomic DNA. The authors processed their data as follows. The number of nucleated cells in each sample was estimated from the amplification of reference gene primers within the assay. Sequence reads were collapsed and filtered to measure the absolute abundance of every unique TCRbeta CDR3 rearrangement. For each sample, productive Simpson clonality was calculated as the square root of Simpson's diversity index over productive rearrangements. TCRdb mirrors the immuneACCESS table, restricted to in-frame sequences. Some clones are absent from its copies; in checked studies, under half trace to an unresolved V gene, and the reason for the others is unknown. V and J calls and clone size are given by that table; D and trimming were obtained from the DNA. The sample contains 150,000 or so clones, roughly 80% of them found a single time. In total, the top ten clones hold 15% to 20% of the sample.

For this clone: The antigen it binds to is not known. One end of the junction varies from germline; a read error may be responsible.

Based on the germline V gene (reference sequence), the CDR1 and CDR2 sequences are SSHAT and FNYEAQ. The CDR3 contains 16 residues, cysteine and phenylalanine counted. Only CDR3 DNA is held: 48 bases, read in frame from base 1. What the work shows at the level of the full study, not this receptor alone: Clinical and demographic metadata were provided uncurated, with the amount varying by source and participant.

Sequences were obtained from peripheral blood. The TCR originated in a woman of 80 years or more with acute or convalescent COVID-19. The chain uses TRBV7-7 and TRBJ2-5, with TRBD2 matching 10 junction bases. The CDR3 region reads CASSLNSGRNQETQYF. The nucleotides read TGTGCTAGCAGCTTAAATAGCGGGAGGAACCAAGAGACCCAGTACTTC.